This passage covers 4 T cell receptor beta chains from one sample sequenced in a study of cytomegalovirus exposure and HLA in healthy donors. Sequencing was performed with immunoSEQ multiplex PCR; in TCRdb, only in-frame clones are kept and a portion is missing. Seen here are 150,000 to 200,000 clones, around 81% observed once, and the top ten hold approximately 2.4%. The specimen was PBMCs. The receptors derive from a man aged 30-40 years in good health and CMV-seropositive.

The sample holds one count of this clone. The chain uses TRBV2 and TRBJ2-7; 16 nucleotides match TRBD2. CDR1 and CDR2 from the germline V gene are SNHLY and FYNNEI. The J segment lost 1 base and the V segment lost 9 bases, leaving 6 bases of the junction unmatched. The CDR3 is 16 amino acids. CDR3 nucleotide sequence: TGTGCCAGTGCCGGGACTAGCGGGGGGGGTTCCTACGAGCAGTACTTC. Translated: CASAGTSGGGSYEQYF.

The chain has TRBV5-1 and TRBJ1-5; 10 bases align to TRBD1. There are 15 residues in the CDR3. Per germline, CDR1 SGHRS and CDR2 YFSETQ. After removal of 4 bases from V and 2 bases from J, the junction contained 3 bases not matched to a gene. The CDR3 DNA is TGCGCCAGCAGCCCGGGGACAGGGGGCAATCAGCCCCAGCATTTT. Translated, it gives CASSPGTGGNQPQHF.

J is TRBJ2-3 and V is TRBV5-1, with 7 nucleotides matching TRBD2. Germline lookup yields CDR1 SGHRS and CDR2 YFSETQ. This CDR3 region has 13 residues. The V and J ends lost 6 bases and 3 bases, in that order; junction bases with no gene match: 4. CDR3 nucleotides: TGCGCCAGCACCCTCGGGGGGACAGATACGCAGTATTTT. It yields the protein CASTLGGTDTQYF.

V usage is TRBV4-3 and J usage is TRBJ2-3, with 11 bases aligning to TRBD1. The CDR3 length is 16 residues. Germline V lookup: CDR1 LGHNA, CDR2 YSLEER. V lost 4 bases to trimming and J lost 1 base; unmatched junction nucleotides: 4. DNA for the CDR3: TGCGCCAGCAGCCGAGGACAGGGGGCCGGCACAGATACGCAGTATTTT. Protein: CASSRGQGAGTDTQYF.